This T cell receptor beta chain was profiled in a study of T cell responses to AZD1222 COVID-19 vaccine. General observations from the study: Samples come after the peak T cell response, not at day 14. Seropositive AZD1222 recipients at baseline numbered only five or six. Two AZD1222 doses significantly raised spike-specific TCR breadth and depth over controls. Spike was spanned by vaccine-associated CD4 TCRs, with dominance at 160-218 and 743-854.

The protocol was immunoSEQ multiplex PCR, while the TCRdb copy is restricted to in-frame clones and leaves out a portion. Found here are more than 150,000 clones, around 87% of them singletons; the top ten hold about 3%. Concerning this clone: Antigen unknown.

Trimming removed 2 bases from V and 4 bases from J, with 17 bases in between. The CDR3 loop spans 16 amino acids. CDR1 and CDR2 (germline): MNHNS, SASEGT. V and J are TRBV6-1 and TRBJ1-2; D is uncertain. This clonotype was sampled from an adult in good health. The specimen was peripheral blood, collected on day 0 of MenACWY control vaccination. CDR3 nucleotides: TGTGCCAGCAGTGAAAGTCCGTTCGGGTACGGCTATGGCTACACCTTC. It codes for CASSESPFGYGYGYTF.